This note documents a single TCR beta chain sequence. The data are from a study of Graves' ophthalmopathy and Graves' hyperthyroidism. The overall study: Before any treatment was given, at initial diagnosis, peripheral blood was collected.

V was clipped by 0 bases and J by 2 bases; unmatched bases: 9. This CDR3 is built from 17 residues. Germline CDR1 LNHNV, CDR2 YYDKDF (reference sequence). Amplifying from RNA transcripts, the study obtained TCR beta CDR3 regions. First-round RT-PCR employed HTBI primers, with a second-round multiplex PCR after it. From the multiplex PCR reads, TCRdb called clonotypes with MiXCR, one entry per CDR3 protein. The table has about 740,000 distinct CDR3 sequences, roughly 40% seen once. The rearrangement uses TRBV15 and TRBJ2-5; 7 bases are shared with TRBD2. The clonotype was recovered from an adult man with Graves' ophthalmopathy. Input material: peripheral blood. The chain's CDR3 is CATSREGRGRRQETQYF. CDR3 in DNA: TGTGCCACCAGCAGAGAGGGGCGGGGGAGACGACAAGAGACCCAGTACTTC.